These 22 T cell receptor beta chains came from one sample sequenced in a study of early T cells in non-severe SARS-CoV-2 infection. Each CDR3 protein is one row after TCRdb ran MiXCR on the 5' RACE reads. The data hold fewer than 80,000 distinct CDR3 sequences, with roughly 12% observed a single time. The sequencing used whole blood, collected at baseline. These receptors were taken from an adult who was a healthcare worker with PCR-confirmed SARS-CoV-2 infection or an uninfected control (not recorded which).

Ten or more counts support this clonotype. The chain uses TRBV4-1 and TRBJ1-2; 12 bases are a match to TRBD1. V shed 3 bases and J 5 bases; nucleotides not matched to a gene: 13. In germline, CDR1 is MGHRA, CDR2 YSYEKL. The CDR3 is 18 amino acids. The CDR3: CASSQDLTGTGGAYGYTF. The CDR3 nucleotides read TGCGCCAGCAGCCAGGACCTTACCGGGACAGGGGGCGCTTATGGCTACACCTTC.

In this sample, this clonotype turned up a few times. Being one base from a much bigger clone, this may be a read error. As DNA, the CDR3 is TGTGCCAGCAGTTACGGGGAGACTGAAGCTTTCTTT. It codes for CASSYGETEAFF. The J gene is TRBJ1-1, the V gene TRBV6-5; D unclear. The CDR3 runs to 12 residues. V dropped 2 bases and J dropped 5 bases, with 6 bases sitting between them. CDR1 and CDR2 from the germline V gene are MNHEY and SVGAGI.

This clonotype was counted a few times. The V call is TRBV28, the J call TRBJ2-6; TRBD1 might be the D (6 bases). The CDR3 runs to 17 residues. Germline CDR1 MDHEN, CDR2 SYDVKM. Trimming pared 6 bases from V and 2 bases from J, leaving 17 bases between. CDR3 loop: CASSQISGGTGANVLTF. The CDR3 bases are TGTGCCAGCAGCCAGATCAGTGGGGGCACTGGGGCCAACGTCCTGACTTTC.

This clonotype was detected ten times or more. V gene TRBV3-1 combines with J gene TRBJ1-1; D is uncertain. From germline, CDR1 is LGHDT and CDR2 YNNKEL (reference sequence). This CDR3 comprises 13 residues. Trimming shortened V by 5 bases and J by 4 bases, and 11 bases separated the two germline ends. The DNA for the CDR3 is TGTGCCAGCAGCTCAAGCCGGGTCACTGAAGCTTTCTTT. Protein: CASSSSRVTEAFF.

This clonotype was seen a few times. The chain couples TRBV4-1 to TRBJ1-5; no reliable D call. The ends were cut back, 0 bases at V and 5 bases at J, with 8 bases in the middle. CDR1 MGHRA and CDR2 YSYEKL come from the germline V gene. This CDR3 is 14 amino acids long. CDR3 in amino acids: CASSQELSDQPQHF. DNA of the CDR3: TGCGCCAGCAGCCAAGAACTTTCAGATCAGCCCCAGCATTTT.

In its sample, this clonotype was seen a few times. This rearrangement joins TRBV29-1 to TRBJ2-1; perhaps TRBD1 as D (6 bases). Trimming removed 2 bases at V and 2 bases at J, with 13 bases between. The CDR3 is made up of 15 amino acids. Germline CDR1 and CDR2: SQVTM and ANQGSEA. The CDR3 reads CSVERGPGAYNEQFF. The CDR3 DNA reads TGCAGCGTTGAAAGAGGGCCAGGGGCCTACAATGAGCAGTTCTTC.

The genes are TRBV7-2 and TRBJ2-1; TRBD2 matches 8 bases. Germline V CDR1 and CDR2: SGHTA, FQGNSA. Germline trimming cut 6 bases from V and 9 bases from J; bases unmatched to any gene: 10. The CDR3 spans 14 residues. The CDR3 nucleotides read TGTGCCAGCAGGAGCCCGGGACTAGATGGTGAGCAGTTCTTC. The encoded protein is CASRSPGLDGEQFF.

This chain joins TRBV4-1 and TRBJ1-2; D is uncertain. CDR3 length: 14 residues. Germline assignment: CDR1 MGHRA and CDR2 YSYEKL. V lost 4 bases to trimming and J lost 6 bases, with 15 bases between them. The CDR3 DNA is TGCGCCAGCAGCCGAGAGGCCGGGTGGGATGGCTACACCTTC. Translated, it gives CASSREAGWDGYTF.

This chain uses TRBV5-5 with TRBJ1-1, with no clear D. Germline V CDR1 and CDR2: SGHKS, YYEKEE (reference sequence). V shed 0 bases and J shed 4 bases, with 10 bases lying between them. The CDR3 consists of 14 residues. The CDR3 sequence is CASSLVSMPTEAFF. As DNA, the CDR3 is TGTGCCAGCAGCTTGGTTTCCATGCCCACTGAAGCTTTCTTT.

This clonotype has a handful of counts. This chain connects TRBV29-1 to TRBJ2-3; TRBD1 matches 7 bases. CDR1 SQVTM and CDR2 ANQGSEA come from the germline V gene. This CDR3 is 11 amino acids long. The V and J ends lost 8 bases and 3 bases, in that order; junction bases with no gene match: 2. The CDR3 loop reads CSTRGTDTQYF. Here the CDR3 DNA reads TGCAGCACCAGGGGGACAGATACGCAGTATTTT.

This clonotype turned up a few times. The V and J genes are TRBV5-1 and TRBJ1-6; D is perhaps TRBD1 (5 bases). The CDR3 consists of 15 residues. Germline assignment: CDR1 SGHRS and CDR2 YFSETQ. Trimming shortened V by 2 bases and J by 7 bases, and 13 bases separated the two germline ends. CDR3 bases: TGCGCCAGCAGCTTAATCCGGGACGCGAATTCACCCCTCCACTTT. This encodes CASSLIRDANSPLHF.

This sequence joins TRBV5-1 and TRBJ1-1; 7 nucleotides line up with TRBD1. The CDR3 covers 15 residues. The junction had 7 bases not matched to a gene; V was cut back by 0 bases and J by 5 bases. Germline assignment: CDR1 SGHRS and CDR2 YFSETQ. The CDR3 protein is CASSLAPGGTTEAFF. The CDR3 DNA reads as TGCGCCAGCAGCTTGGCGCCAGGGGGTACGACTGAAGCTTTCTTT.

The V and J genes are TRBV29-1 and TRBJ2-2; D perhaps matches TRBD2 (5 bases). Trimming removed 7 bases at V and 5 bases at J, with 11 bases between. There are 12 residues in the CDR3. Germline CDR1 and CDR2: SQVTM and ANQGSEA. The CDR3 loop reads CSADGETGELFF. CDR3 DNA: TGCAGCGCCGACGGGGAGACCGGGGAGCTGTTTTTT.

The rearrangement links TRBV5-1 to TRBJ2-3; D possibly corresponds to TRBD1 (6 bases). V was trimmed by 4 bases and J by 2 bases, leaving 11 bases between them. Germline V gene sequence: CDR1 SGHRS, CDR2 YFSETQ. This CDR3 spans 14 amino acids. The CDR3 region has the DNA TGCGCCAGCAGCAACGGACAGCTCACAGATACGCAGTATTTT. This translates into CASSNGQLTDTQYF.

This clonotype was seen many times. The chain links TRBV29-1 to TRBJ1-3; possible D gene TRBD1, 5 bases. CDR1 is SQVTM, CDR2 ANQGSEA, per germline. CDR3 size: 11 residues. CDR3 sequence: CCGHSGNTIYF. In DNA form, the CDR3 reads TGCTGCGGACACTCTGGAAACACCATATATTTT.

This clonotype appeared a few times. CDR3 coding DNA: TGTGCCAGCGGAGTCCTAGGGTCCTACGAGCAGTACTTC. It yields the protein CASGVLGSYEQYF. V is TRBV6-1 and J is TRBJ2-7; D is undetermined. V shed 8 bases and J shed 1 base, with 12 bases lying between them. This CDR3 comprises 13 residues. From germline, CDR1 is MNHNS and CDR2 SASEGT.

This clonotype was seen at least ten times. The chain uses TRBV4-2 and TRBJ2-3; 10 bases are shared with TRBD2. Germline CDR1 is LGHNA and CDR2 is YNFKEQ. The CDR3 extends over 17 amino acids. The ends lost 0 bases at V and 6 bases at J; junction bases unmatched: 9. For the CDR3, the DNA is TGTGCCAGCAGCCAAGATCCCAGCGGGGGGGCCAGGGATACGCAGTATTTT. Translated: CASSQDPSGGARDTQYF.

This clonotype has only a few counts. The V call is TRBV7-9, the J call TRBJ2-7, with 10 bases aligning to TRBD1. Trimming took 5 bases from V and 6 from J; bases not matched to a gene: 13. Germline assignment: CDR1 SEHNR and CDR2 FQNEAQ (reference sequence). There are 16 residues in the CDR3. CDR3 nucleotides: TGTGCCAGCAGCGCCCAGGGTCGACAGGGGGCGGGCGAGCAGTACTTC. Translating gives CASSAQGRQGAGEQYF.

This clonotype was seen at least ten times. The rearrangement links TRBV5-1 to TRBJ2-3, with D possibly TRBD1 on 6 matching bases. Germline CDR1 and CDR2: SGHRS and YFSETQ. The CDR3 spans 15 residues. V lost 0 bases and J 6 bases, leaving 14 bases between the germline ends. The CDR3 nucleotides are TGCGCCAGCAGCTTGGAAGAGGGGGAATCTGATACGCAGTATTTT. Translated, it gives CASSLEEGESDTQYF.

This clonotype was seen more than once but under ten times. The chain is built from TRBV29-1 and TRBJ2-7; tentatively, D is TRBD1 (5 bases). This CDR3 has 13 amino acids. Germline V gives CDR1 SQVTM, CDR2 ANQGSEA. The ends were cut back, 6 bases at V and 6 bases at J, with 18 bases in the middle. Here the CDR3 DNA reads TGCAGCGTCCATACAGGTTCCCCCGTCGAGCAGTACTTC. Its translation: CSVHTGSPVEQYF.

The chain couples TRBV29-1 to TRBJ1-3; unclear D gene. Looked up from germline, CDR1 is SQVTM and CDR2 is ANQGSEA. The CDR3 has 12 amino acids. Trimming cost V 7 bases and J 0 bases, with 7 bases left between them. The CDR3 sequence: CSAQSSGNTIYF. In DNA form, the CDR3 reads TGCAGCGCGCAGAGCTCTGGAAACACCATATATTTT.

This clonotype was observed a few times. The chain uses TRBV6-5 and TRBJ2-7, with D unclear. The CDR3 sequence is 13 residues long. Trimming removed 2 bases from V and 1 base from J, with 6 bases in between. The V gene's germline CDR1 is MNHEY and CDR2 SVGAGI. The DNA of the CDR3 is TGTGCCAGCAGTTACGATCTGTCCTACGAGCAGTACTTC. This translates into CASSYDLSYEQYF.